This T cell receptor beta chain originates from a study of blood T cell repertoires in COVID-19. Assay used: immunoSEQ multiplex PCR; TCRdb lists only in-frame clones, some missing. The data show about 68,000 clones, roughly nine tenths seen once. The germline V gene encodes CDR1 LNHDA and CDR2 SQIVND (reference sequence). Trimming shortened V by 3 bases and J by 4 bases, and 14 bases separated the two germline ends. The CDR3 runs to 15 residues. Sequenced sample: peripheral blood. The J gene is TRBJ2-3, the V gene TRBV19, with a tentative D call TRBD2 (5 bases). The TCR was taken from a man in his fifties with acute or convalescent COVID-19. The CDR3 nucleotides are TGTGCCAGTAGTATCTCAGCGGCATCCGCAGATACGCAGTATTTT. The encoded protein is CASSISAASADTQYF.